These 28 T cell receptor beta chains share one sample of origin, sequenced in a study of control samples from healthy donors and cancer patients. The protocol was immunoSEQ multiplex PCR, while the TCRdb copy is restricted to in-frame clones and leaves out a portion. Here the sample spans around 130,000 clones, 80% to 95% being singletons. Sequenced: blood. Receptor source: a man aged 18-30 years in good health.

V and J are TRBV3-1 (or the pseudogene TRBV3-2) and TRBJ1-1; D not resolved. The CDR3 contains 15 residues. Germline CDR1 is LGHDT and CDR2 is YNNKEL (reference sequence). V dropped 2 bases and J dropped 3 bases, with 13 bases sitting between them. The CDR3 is CASSQQAPGDTEAFF. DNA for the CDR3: TGTGCCAGCAGCCAACAGGCCCCCGGGGACACTGAAGCTTTCTTT.

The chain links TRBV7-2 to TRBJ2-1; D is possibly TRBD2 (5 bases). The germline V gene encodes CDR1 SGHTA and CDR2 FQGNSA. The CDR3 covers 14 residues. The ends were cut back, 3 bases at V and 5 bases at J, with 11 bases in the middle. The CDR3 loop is CASSLIAGNNEQFF. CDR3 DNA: TGTGCCAGCAGCTTGATCGCGGGCAACAATGAGCAGTTCTTC.

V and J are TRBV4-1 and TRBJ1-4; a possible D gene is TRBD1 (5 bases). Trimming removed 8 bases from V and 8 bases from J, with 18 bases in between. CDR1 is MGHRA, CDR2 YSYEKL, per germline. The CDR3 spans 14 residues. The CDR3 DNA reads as TGCGCCAGCGGTGACGGGACCGGGCGGGAAAAACTGTTTTTT. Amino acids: CASGDGTGREKLFF.

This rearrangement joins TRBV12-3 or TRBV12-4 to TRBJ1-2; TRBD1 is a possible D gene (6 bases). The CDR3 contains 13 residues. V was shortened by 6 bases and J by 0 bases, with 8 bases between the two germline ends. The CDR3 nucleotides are TGTGCCAGCAGCCGGACAGCTAACTATGGCTACACCTTC. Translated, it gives CASSRTANYGYTF.

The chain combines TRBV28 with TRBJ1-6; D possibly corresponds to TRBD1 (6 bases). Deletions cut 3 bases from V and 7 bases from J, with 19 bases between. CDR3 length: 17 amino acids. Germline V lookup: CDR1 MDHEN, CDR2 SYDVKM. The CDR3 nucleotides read TGTGCCAGCAGTTTCCCGGGGGGGCGGGTTAGAAATTCACCCCTCCACTTT. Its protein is CASSFPGGRVRNSPLHF.

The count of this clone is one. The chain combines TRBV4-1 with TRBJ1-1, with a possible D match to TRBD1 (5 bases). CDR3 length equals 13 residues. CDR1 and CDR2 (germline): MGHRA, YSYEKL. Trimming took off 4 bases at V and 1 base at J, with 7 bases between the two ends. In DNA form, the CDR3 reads TGCGCCAGCAGCCTTAGGGGGAACACTGAAGCTTTCTTT. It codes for CASSLRGNTEAFF.

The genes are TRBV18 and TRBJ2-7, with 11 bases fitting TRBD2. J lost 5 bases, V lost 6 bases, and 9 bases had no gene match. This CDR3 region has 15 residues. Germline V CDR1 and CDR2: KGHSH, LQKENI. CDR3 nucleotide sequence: TGTGCCAGCTCCCCAACCTTAGCGGGAGGGCACGAGCAGTACGTC. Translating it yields CASSPTLAGGHEQYV.

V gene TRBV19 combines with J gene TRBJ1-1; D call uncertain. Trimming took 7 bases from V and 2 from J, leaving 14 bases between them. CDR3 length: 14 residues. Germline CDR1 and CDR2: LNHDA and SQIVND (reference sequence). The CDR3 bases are TGTGCCAGTAATTTACGGATGACAAACACTGAAGCTTTCTTT. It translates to CASNLRMTNTEAFF.

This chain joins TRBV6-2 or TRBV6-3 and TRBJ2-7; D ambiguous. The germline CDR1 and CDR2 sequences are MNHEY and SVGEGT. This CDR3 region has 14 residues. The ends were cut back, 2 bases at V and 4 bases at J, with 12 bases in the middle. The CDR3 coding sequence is TGTGCCAGCAGTTACAGTACCCACCTATACGAGCAGTACGTC. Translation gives CASSYSTHLYEQYV.

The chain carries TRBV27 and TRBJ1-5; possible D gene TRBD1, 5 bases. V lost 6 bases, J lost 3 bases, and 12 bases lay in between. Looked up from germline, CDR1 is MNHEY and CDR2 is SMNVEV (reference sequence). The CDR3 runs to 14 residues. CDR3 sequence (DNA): TGTGCCAGCAGCAAAGAAGGGGACAATCAGCCCCAGCATTTT. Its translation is CASSKEGDNQPQHF.

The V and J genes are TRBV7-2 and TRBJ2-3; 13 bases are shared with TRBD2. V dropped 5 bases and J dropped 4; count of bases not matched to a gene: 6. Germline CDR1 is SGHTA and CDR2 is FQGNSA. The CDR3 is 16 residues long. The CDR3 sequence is CASSELGLAGADTQYF. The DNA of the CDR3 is TGTGCCAGCAGCGAGTTAGGACTAGCGGGGGCAGATACGCAGTATTTT.

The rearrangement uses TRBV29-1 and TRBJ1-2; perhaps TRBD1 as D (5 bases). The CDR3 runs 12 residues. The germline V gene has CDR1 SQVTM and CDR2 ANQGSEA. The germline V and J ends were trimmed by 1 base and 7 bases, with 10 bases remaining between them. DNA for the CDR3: TGCAGCGTTGAAGGGGGCGCCGTTGGCTACACCTTC. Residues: CSVEGGAVGYTF.

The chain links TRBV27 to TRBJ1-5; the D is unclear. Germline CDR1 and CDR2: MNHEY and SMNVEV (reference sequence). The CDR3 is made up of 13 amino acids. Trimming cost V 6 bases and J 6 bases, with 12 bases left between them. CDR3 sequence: CASSPGGVQPQHF. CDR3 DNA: TGTGCCAGCAGCCCTGGTGGGGTTCAGCCCCAGCATTTT.

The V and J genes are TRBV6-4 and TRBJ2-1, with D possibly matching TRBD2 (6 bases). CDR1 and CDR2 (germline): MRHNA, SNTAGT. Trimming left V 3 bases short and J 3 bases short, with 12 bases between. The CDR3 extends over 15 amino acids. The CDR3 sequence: CASSERLEGYNEQFF. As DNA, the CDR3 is TGTGCCAGCAGTGAACGACTAGAGGGCTACAATGAGCAGTTCTTC.

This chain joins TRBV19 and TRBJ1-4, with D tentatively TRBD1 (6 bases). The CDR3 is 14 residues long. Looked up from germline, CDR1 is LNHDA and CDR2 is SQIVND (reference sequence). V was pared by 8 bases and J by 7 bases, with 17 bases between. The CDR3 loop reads CASDSPGETEKLFF. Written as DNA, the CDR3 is TGTGCCAGTGACTCTCCAGGGGAAACTGAAAAACTGTTTTTT.

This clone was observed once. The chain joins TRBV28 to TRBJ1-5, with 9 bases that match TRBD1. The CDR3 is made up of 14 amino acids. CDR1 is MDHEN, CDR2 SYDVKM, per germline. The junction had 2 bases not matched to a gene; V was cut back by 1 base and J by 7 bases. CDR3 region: CASSLLDRGQPQHF. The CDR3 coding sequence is TGTGCCAGCAGTTTATTGGACAGGGGACAGCCCCAGCATTTT.

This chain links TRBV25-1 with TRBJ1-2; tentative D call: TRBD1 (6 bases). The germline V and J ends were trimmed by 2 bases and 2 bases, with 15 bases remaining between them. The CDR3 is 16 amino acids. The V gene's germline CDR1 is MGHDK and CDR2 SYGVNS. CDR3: CASSEVAGTLNYGYTF. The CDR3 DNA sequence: TGTGCCAGCAGTGAAGTGGCCGGGACATTGAACTATGGCTACACCTTC.

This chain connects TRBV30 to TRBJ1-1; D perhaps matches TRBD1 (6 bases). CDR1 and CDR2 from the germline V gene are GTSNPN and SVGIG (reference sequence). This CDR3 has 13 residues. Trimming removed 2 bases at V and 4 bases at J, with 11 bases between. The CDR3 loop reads CAWSQGGGTEAFF. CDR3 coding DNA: TGTGCCTGGAGTCAAGGGGGTGGCACTGAAGCTTTCTTT.

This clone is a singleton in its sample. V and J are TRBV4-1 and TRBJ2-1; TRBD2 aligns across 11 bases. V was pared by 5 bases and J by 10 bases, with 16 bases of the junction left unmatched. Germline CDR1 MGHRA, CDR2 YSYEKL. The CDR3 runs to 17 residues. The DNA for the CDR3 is TGCGCCAGCAGCAAAGTCGGGGGACTAGCGGTATTTGAGGAGCAGTTCTTC. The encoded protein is CASSKVGGLAVFEEQFF.

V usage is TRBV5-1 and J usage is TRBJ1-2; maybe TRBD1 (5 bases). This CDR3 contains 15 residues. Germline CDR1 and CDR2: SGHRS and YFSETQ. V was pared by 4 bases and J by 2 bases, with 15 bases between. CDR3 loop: CASSQGTGLNYGYTF. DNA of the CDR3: TGCGCCAGCAGCCAAGGGACCGGTTTAAACTATGGCTACACCTTC.

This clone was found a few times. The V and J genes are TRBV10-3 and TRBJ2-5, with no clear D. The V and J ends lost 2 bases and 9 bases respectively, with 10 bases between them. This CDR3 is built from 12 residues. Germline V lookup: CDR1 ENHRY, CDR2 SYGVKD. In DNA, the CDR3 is TGTGCCATCAGTGAGCCGACAATGCCCCAGTACTTC. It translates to CAISEPTMPQYF.

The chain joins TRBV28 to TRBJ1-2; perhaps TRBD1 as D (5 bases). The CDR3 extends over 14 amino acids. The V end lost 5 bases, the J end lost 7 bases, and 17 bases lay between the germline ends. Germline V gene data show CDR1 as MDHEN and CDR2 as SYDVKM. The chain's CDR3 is CASSPPAGAAGYTF. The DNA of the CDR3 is TGTGCCAGCAGTCCACCGGCTGGGGCGGCTGGCTACACCTTC.

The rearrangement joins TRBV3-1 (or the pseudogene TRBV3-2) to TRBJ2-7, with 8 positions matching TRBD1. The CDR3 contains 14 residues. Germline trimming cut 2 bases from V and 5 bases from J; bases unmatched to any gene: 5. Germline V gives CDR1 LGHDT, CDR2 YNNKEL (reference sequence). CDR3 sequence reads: CASSQHWTGNEQYF. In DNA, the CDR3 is TGTGCCAGCAGCCAACATTGGACAGGGAACGAGCAGTACTTC.

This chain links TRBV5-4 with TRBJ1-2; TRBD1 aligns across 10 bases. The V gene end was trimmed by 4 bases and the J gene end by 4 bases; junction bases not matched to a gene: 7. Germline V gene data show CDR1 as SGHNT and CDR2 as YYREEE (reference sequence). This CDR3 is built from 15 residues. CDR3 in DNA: TGTGCCAGCAGCATTGACAGGGGGCAGGCCTATGGCTACACCTTC. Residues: CASSIDRGQAYGYTF.

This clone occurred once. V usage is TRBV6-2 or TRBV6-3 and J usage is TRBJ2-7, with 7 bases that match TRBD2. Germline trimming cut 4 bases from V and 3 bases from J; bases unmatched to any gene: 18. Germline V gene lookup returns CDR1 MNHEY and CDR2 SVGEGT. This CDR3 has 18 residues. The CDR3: CASSFSSEYGGSIYEQYV. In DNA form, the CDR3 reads TGTGCCAGCAGTTTCTCCTCCGAATACGGCGGGAGCATCTACGAGCAGTACGTC.

In DNA, the CDR3 is TGCGCCAGCAGCTGGACAGGGGGGAACACCGGGGAGCTGTTTTTT. It is translated as CASSWTGGNTGELFF. The rearrangement links TRBV5-1 to TRBJ2-2; 10 nucleotides line up with TRBD1. CDR3 length equals 15 residues. Germline lookup yields CDR1 SGHRS and CDR2 YFSETQ. V gave up 3 bases and J gave up 1 base; unmatched junction bases: 0.

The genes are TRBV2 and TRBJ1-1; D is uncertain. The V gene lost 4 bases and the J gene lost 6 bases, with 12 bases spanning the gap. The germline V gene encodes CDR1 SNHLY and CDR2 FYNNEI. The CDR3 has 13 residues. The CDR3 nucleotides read TGTGCCAGCAGTGGTCCGGGGTATGCTGAAGCTTTCTTT. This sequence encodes CASSGPGYAEAFF. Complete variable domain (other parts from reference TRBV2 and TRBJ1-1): EPEVTQTPSHQVTQMGQEVILRCVPISNHLYFYWYRQILGQKVEFLVSFYNNEISEKSEIFDDQFSVERPDGSNFTLKIRSTKLEDSAMYFCASSGPGYAEAFFGQGTRLTVV.

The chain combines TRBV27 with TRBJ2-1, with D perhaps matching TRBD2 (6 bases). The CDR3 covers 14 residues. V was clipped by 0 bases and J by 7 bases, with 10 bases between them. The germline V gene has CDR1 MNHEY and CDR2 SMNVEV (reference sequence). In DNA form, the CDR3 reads TGTGCCAGCAGTTTATCAGCAGGGAGGAATGAGCAGTTCTTC. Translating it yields CASSLSAGRNEQFF.